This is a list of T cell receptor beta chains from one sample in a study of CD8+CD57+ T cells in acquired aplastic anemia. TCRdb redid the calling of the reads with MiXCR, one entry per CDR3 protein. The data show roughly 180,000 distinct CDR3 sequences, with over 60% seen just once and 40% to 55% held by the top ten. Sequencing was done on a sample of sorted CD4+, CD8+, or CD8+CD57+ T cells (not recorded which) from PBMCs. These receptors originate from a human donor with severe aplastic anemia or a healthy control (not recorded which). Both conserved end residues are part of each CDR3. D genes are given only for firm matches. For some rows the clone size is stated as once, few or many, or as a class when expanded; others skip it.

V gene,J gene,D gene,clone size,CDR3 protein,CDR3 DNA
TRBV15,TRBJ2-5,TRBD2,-,CATSRAGNRGLADGREETQYF,TGTGCCACCAGCAGAGCTGGGAACAGAGGACTAGCGGATGGGAGGGAAGAGACCCAGTACTTC
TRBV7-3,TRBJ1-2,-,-,CASSLTGWGTNYGYTF,TGTGCCAGCAGCTTAACGGGCTGGGGGACTAACTATGGCTACACCTTC
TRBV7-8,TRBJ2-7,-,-,CASSLKRSQRRDEQYF,TGTGCCAGCAGCTTAAAGAGGAGTCAGCGCCGCGACGAGCAGTACTTC
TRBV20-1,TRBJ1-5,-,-,CSATKTGVNQPQHF,TGCAGTGCTACCAAGACGGGGGTGAATCAGCCCCAGCATTTT
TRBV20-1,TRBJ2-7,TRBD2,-,CSASGRANEQYF,TGCAGTGCTAGCGGGAGGGCCAACGAGCAGTACTTC
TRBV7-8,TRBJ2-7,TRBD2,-,CASSFRPFSGSFGYEQYF,TGTGCCAGCAGCTTCCGGCCTTTCAGCGGGAGTTTTGGCTACGAGCAGTACTTC
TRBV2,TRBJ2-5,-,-,CASSGGGTYQPQYF,TGTGCCAGCAGTGGAGGGGGGACCTATCAGCCCCAGTACTTC
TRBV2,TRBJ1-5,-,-,CASSGLSSNQPQHF,TGTGCCAGCAGTGGTCTCAGCAGCAATCAGCCCCAGCATTTT
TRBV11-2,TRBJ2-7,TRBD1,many,CASSYQGVSYEQYF,TGTGCCAGCAGCTACCAGGGGGTTTCCTACGAGCAGTACTTC
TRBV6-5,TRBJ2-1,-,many,CASSQSRDTAYNEQFF,TGTGCCAGCAGCCAATCCCGGGACACTGCCTACAATGAGCAGTTCTTC
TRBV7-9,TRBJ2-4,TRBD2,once,CASSLPRTSGGAKNIQYF,TGTGCCAGCAGCTTACCTCGGACTAGCGGGGGAGCCAAAAACATTCAGTACTTC
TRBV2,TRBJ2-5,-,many,CASKGLQETQYF,TGTGCCAGCAAAGGACTCCAAGAGACCCAGTACTTC
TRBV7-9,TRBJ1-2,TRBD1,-,CASSQRTGTDYGYTF,TGTGCCAGCAGCCAGAGGACAGGGACGGACTATGGCTACACCTTC
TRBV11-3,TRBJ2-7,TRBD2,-,CASSRTSRGSYEQYF,TGCGCCAGCAGCCGGACTAGCAGGGGATCCTACGAGCAGTACTTC
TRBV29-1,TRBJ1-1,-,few,CSVGHGLSNTEAFF,TGCAGCGTTGGCCACGGACTCTCAAACACTGAAGCTTTCTTT
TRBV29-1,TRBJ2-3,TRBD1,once,CSVERQGDLGDTQYF,TGCAGCGTTGAACGCCAGGGGGATTTGGGAGATACGCAGTATTTT
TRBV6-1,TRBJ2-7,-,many,CASIPDRGYEQYF,TGTGCCAGCATCCCCGACAGAGGCTACGAGCAGTACTTC
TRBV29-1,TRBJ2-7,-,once,CSVEGGSRNEQYF,TGCAGCGTTGAAGGTGGCAGCAGGAACGAGCAGTACTTC
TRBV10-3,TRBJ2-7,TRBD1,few,CAISGFLGQGSHEQYF,TGTGCCATCAGTGGCTTTCTAGGACAGGGGTCCCACGAGCAGTACTTC
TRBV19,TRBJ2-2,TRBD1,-,CATNSGTGVDTGELFF,TGTGCCACAAACTCCGGGACAGGGGTGGACACCGGGGAGCTGTTTTTT
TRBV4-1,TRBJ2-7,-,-,CASSQDEWGPGQYF,TGCGCCAGCAGCCAAGATGAATGGGGGCCCGGGCAGTACTTC
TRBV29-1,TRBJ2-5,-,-,CSVSSTETRYF,TGCAGCGTTTCCAGTACAGAGACCCGGTACTTC
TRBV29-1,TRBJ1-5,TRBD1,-,CSVWTGGNQPQHF,TGCAGCGTTTGGACAGGGGGCAATCAGCCCCAGCATTTT
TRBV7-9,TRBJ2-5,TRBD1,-,CASSLETGAAQKTQYF,TGTGCCAGCAGCTTAGAGACAGGGGCCGCTCAGAAGACCCAGTACTTC